The sequence of this T cell receptor beta chain was determined in a study of T-cell memory formation after mild COVID-19. The CDR3 contains 14 residues. In germline, CDR1 is MNHEY, CDR2 SVGAGI. The ends were cut back, 4 bases at V and 4 bases at J, with 13 bases in the middle. General observations from the study: Some SARS-CoV-2-responding clones were already detected in memory before infection. Later expanders leaned toward CD4+, whereas clones contracting from day 15 to 85 were balanced CD4/CD8.

Regarding this clonotype: No antigen is known for it.

TCRdb re-derived calls from the 5' RACE reads in MiXCR, one entry per CDR3 protein. The sample includes around 450,000 distinct CDR3 sequences, 20% seen only once; the top ten take approximately 8.1%. This receptor was taken from an adult woman who had mild COVID-19 (a few samples of this study predate the infection). Cell type and time point are not known. The sample was PBMCs or a T cell subset sorted from them (not recorded which). J is TRBJ2-5 and V is TRBV6-5, with D possibly matching TRBD2 (5 bases). The DNA of the CDR3 is TGTGCCAGCAGTTCCGGGCTCCGGGGAGAGACCCAGTACTTC. Amino acids: CASSSGLRGETQYF.